Sequencing of this TCR beta chain was carried out in a study of cytomegalovirus exposure and HLA in healthy donors. The CDR3 is made up of 15 amino acids. Trimming shortened V by 10 bases and J by 0 bases, and 16 bases separated the two germline ends. Germline assignment: CDR1 ENHRY and CDR2 SYGVKD. Regarding the study as a whole: Highest at DRB1 and lowest at HLA-C, TCR association rates differed among HLA loci in a later analysis.

A remark on this clone: Its target is not known.

Use of 60 Vbeta and 13 Jbeta primers characterized the PCR. Here immunoSEQ multiplex PCR was the method, and the copy in TCRdb shows in-frame clones only, minus some. This sample yields 110,000 to 150,000 clones, of which 70% are seen a single time; 1.6% belongs to the top ten. The sample taken for sequencing was PBMCs. The chain is built from TRBV10-3 and TRBJ1-5, with D perhaps matching TRBD1 (6 bases). This receptor was taken from a woman in her twenties or thirties in good health and CMV-seronegative. The CDR3: CATPKDRNSNQPQHF. The CDR3 nucleotides are TGTGCCACCCCAAAGGACAGAAATAGCAATCAGCCCCAGCATTTT.